This T cell receptor (beta chain) is drawn from a study of blood T cell repertoires in COVID-19. Looked up from germline, CDR1 is DFQATT and CDR2 is SNEGSKA (reference sequence). Losses at the gene ends were 3 bases for V and 4 bases for J; bases not matched to a gene: 4. This CDR3 comprises 14 residues. Profiling relied on immunoSEQ multiplex PCR, and the TCRdb table lists in-frame clones only, not all of them. In the table there are approximately 220,000 clones, roughly 81% of which are singletons. The TCR originated in a man aged 50 to 59 who had recovered from COVID-19. The chain employs TRBV20-1 and TRBJ2-1; 9 bases are shared with TRBD2. The sequenced material came from peripheral blood. CDR3 nucleotides: TGCAGTGCTAGTAGGCGGGAGGGGTACAATGAGCAGTTCTTC. It codes for CSASRREGYNEQFF.